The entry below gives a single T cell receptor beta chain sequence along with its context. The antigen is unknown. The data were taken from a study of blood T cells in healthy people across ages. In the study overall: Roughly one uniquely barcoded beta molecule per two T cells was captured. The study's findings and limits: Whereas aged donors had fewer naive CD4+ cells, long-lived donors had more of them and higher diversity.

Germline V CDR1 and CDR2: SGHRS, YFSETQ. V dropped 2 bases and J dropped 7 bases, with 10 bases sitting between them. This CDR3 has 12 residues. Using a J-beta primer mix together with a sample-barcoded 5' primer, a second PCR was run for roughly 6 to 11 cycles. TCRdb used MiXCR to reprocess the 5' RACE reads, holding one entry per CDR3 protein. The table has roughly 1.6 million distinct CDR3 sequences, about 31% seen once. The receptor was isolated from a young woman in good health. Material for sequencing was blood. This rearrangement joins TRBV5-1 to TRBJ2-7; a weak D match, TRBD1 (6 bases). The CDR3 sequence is CASSLPGDEQYF. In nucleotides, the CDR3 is TGCGCCAGCAGCTTACCAGGGGATGAGCAGTACTTC.